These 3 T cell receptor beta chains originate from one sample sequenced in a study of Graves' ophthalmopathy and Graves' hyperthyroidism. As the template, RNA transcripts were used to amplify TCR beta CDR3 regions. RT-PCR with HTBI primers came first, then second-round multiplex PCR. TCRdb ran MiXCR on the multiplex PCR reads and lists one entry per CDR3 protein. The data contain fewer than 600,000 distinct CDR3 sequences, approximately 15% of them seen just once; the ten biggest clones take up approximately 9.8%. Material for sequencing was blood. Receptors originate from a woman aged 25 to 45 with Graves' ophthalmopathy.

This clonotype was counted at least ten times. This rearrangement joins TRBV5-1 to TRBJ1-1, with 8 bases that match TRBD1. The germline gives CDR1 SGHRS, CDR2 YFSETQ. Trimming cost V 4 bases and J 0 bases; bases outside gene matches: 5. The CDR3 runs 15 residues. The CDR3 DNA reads TGCGCCAGCAGCAAACAGGGGGATTTGAACACTGAAGCTTTCTTT. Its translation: CASSKQGDLNTEAFF.

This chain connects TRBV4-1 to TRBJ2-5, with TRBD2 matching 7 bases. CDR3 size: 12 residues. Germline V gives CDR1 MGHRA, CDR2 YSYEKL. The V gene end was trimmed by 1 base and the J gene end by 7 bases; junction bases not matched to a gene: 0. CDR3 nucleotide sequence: TGCGCCAGCAGCCAAGGGGGGGGGACCCAGTACTTC. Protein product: CASSQGGGTQYF.

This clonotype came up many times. The CDR3 here is CAWSVRDNRRGAFF. The CDR3 DNA reads as TGTGCCTGGAGTGTACGGGACAACCGTCGGGGCGCTTTCTTT. This chain links TRBV30 with TRBJ1-1; TRBD1 might be the D (6 bases). CDR3 length equals 14 residues. Per germline, CDR1 GTSNPN and CDR2 SVGIG (reference sequence). Trimming took 0 bases from V and 11 from J, leaving 19 bases between them.